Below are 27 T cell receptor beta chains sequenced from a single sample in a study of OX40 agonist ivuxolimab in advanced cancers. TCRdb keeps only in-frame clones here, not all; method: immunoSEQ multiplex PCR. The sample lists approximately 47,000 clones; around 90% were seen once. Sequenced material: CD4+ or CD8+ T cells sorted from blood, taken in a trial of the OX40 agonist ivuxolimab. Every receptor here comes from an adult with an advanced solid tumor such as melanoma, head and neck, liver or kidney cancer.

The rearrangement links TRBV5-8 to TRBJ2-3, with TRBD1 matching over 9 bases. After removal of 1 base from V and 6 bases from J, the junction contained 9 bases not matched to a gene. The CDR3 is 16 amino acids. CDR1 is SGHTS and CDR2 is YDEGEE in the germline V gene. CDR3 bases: TGTGCCAGCAGCTTGATTGGGACAGGGAGTTTGGATACGCAGTATTTT. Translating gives CASSLIGTGSLDTQYF. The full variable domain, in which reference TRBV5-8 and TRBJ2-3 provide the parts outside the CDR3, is EAGVTQSPTHLIKTRGQQATLRCSPISGHTSVYWYQQALGLGLQFLLWYDEGEERNRGNFPPRFSGRQFPNYSSELNVNALELEDSALYLCASSLIGTGSLDTQYFGPGTRLTVL.

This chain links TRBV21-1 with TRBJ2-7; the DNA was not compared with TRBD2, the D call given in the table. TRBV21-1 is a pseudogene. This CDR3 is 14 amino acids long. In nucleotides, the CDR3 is TGTGCCAGCAGCAAAAATAGCGGGGTAAACGAGCAGTACTTC. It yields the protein CASSKNSGVNEQYF.

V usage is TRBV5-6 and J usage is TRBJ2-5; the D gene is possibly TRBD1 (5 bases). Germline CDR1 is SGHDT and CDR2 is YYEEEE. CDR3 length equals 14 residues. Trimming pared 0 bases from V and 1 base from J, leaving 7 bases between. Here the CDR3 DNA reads TGTGCCAGCAGCTTGGCAGGGCCCCAAGAGACCCAGTACTTC. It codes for CASSLAGPQETQYF. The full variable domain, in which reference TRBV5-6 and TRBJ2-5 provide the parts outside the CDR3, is DAGVTQSPTHLIKTRGQQVTLRCSPKSGHDTVSWYQQALGQGPQFIFQYYEEEERQRGNFPDRFSGHQFPNYSSELNVNALLLGDSALYLCASSLAGPQETQYFGPGTRLLVL.

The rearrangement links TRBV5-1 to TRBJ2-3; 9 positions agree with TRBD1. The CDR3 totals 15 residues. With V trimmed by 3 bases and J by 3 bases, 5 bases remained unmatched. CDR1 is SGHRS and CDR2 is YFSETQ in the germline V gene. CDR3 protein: CASSSPGQGTDTQYF. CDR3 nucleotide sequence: TGCGCCAGCAGCTCCCCGGGACAGGGAACAGATACGCAGTATTTT.

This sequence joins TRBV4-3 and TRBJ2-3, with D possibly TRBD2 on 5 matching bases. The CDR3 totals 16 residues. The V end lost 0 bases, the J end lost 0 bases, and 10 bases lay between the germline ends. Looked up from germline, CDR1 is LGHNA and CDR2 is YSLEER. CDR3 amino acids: CASSQEAGLSTDTQYF. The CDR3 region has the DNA TGCGCCAGCAGCCAAGAGGCAGGACTTAGCACAGATACGCAGTATTTT.

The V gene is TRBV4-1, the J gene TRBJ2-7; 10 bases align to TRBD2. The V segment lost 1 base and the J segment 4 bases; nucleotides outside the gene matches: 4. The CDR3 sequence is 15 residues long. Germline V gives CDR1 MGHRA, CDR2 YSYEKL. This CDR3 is CASSQVLAGMYEQYF. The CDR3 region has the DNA TGCGCCAGCAGCCAAGTACTAGCGGGGATGTACGAGCAGTACTTC.

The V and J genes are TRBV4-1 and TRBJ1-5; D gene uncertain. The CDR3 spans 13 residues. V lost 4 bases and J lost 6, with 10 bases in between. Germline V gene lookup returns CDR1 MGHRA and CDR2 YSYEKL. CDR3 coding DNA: TGCGCCAGCAGCCCCCCGTCGAGTCAGCCCCAGCATTTT. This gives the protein CASSPPSSQPQHF.

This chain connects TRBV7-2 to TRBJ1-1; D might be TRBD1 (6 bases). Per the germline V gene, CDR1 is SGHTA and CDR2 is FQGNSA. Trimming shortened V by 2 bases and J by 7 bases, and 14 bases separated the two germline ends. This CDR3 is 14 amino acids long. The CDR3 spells CASSLTWTEGEAFF. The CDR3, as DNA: TGTGCCAGCAGCTTAACTTGGACAGAGGGTGAAGCTTTCTTT.

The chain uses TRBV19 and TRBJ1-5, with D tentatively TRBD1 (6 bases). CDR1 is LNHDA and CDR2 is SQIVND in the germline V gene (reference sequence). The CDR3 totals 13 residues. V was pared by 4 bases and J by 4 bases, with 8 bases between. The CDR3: CASSRGGNQPQHF. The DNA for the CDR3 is TGTGCCAGTAGTAGAGGGGGGAATCAGCCCCAGCATTTT.

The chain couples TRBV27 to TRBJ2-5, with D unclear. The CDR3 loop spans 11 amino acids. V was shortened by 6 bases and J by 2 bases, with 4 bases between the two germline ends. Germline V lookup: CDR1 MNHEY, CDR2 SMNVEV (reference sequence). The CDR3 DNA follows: TGTGCCAGCAGAAAACAAGAGACCCAGTACTTC. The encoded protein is CASRKQETQYF.

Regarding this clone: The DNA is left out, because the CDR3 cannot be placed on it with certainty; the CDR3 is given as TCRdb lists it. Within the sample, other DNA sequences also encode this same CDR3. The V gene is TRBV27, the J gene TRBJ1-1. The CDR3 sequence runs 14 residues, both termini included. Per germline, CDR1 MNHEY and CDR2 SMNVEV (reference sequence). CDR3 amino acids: CASSLGTGNTEAFF.

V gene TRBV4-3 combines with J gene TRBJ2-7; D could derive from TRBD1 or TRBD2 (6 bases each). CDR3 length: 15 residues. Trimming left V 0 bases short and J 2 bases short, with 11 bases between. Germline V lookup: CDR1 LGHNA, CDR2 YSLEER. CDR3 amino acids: CASSQDEGGTYEQYF. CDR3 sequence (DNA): TGCGCCAGCAGCCAAGATGAGGGGGGTACCTACGAGCAGTACTTC.

CDR3 coding DNA: TGTGCCAGCAGCTCAGGACGGGTGGGTTGGAATGAGCAGTTCTTC. Encoded protein: CASSSGRVGWNEQFF. The rearrangement uses TRBV7-3 and TRBJ2-1; D is undetermined. This CDR3 comprises 15 residues. V was pared by 4 bases and J by 7 bases, with 17 bases between. Germline assignment: CDR1 SGHTA and CDR2 FQGTGA.

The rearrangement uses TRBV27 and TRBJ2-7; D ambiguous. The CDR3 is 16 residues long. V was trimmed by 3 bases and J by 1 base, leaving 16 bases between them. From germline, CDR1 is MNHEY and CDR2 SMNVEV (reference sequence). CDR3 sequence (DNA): TGTGCCAGCAGTTTTGGTGGTCCAACCTCTTCCTACGAGCAGTACTTC. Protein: CASSFGGPTSSYEQYF.

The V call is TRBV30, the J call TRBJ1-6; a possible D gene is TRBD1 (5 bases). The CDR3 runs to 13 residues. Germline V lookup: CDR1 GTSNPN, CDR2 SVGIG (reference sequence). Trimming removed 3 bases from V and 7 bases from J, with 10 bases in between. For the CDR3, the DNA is TGTGCCTGGAGCCCCGGGGGGAATTCACCCCTCCACTTT. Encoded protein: CAWSPGGNSPLHF.

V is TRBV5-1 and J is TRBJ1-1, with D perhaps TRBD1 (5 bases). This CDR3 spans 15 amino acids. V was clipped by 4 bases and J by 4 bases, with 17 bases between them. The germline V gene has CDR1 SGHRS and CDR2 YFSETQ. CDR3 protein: CASSDGTLGGTEAFF. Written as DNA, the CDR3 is TGCGCCAGCAGCGACGGGACCTTGGGTGGCACTGAAGCTTTCTTT.

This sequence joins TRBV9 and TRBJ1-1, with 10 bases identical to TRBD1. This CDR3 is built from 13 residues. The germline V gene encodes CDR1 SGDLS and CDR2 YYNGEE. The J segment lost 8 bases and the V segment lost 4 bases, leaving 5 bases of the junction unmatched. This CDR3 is CASSLDRGSEAFF. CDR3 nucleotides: TGTGCCAGCAGCTTGGACAGGGGGAGCGAAGCTTTCTTT.

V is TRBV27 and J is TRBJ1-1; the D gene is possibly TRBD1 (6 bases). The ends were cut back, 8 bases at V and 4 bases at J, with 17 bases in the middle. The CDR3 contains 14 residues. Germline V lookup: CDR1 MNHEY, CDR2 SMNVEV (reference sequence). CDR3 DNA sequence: TGTGCCAGCTCCCCGGGGGGCGCGGGCACTGAAGCTTTCTTT. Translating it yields CASSPGGAGTEAFF.

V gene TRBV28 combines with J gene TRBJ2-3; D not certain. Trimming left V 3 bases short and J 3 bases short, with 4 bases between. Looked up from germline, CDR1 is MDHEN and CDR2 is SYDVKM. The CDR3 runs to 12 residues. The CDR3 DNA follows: TGTGCCAGCAGTTTGGGGACAGATACGCAGTATTTT. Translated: CASSLGTDTQYF.

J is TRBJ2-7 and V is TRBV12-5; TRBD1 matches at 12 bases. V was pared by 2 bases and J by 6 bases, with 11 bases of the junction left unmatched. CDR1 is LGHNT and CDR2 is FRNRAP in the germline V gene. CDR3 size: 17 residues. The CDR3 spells CASGLSPGQGALTEQYF. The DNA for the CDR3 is TGTGCTAGTGGTTTGAGTCCGGGACAGGGGGCGCTTACCGAGCAGTACTTC.

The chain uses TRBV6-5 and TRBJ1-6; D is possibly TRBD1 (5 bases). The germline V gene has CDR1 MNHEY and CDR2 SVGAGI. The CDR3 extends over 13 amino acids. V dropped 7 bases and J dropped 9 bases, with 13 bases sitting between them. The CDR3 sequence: CASIGTQGSPLHF. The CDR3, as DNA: TGTGCCAGCATCGGGACGCAGGGTTCACCCCTCCACTTT.

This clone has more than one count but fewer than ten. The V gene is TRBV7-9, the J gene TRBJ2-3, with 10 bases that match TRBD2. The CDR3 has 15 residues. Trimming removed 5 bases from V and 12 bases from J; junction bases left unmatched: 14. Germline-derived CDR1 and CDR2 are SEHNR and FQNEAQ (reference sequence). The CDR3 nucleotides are TGTGCCAGCAGCCCCGACCAGCGGGGGGGCCTCGAACAGTATTTT. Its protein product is CASSPDQRGGLEQYF. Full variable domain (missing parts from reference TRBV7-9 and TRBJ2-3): DTGVSQNPRHKITKRGQNVTFRCDPISEHNRLYWYRQTLGQGPEFLTYFQNEAQLEKSRLLSDRFSAERPKGSFSTLEIQRTEQGDSAMYLCASSPDQRGGLEQYFGPGTRLTVL.

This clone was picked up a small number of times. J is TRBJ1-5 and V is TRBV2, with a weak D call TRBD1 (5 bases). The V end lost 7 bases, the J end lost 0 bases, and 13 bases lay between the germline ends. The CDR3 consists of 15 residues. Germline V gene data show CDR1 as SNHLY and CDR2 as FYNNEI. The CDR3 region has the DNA TGTGCCAGCACGGGGCAGGACCATAGCAATCAGCCCCAGCATTTT. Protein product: CASTGQDHSNQPQHF.

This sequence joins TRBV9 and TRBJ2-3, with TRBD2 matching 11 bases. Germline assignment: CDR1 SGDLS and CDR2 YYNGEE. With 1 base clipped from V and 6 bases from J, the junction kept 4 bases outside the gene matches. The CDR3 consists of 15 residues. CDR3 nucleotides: TGTGCCAGCAGCGTATGGTCTAGCGGGGGGGATACGCAGTATTTT. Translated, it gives CASSVWSSGGDTQYF.

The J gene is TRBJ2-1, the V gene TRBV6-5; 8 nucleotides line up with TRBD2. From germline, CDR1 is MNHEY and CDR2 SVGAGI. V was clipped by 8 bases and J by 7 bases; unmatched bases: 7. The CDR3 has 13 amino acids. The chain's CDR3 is CASGVTSDNEQFF. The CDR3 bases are TGTGCCAGCGGAGTGACTAGCGATAATGAGCAGTTCTTC.

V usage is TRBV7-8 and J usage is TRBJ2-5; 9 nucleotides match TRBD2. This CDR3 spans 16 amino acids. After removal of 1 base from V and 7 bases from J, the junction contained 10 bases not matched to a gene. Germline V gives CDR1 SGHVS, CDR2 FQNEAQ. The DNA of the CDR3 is TGTGCCAGCAGCTTAGAATCAGCGGGGGGATCGGGGACCCAGTACTTC. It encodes CASSLESAGGSGTQYF. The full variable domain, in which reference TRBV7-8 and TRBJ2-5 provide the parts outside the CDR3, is GAGVSQSPRYKVAKRGQDVALRCDPISGHVSLFWYQQALGQGPEFLTYFQNEAQLDKSGLPSDRFFAERPEGSVSTLKIQRTQQEDSAVYLCASSLESAGGSGTQYFGPGTRLLVL.

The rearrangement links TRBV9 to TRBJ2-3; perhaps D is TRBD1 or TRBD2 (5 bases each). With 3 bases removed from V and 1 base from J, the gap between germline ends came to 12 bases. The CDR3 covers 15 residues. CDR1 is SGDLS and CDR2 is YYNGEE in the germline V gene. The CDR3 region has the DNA TGTGCCAGCAGCGAGGGGACCTTAGGCACAGATACGCAGTATTTT. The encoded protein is CASSEGTLGTDTQYF.